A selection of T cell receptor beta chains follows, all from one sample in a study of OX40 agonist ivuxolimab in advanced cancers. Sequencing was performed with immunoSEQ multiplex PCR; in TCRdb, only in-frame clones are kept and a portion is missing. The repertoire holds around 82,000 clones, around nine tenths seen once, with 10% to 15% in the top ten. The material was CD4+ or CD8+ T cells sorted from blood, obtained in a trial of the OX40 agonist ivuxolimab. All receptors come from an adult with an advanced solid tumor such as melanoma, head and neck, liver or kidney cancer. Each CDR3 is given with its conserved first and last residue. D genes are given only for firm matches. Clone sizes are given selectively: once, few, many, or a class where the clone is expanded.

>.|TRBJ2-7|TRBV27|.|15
CASSPVFQVPYEQYF
TGTGCCAGCAGTCCAGTGTTTCAGGTACCCTACGAGCAGTACTTC
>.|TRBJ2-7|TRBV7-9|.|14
CASSPPGGSYEQYF
TGTGCCAGCAGTCCCCCTGGGGGGAGCTACGAGCAGTACTTC
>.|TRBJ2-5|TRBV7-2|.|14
CASSLGVAMETQYF
TGTGCCAGCAGCTTGGGCGTAGCAATGGAGACCCAGTACTTC
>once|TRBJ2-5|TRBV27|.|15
CASSRGLSLQETQYF
TGTGCCAGCAGTCGTGGCCTCAGTTTACAAGAGACCCAGTACTTC
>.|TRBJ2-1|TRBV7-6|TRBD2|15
CASSAGSGARYEQFF
TGTGCCAGCAGCGCAGGTAGCGGGGCCAGGTATGAGCAGTTCTTC
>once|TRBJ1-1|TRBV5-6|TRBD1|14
CASSLDRGPGEAFF
TGTGCCAGCAGCCTGGACAGGGGGCCCGGTGAAGCTTTCTTT
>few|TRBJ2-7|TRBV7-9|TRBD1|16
CASSQGDRGLSYEQYF
TGTGCCAGCAGCCAGGGGGACAGGGGGCTCTCCTACGAGCAGTACTTC
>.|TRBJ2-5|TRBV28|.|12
CASSSVEETQYF
TGTGCCAGCAGTTCGGTAGAAGAGACCCAGTACTTC
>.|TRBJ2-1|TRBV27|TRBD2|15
CASSQYLVGRDEQFF
TGTGCCAGCAGTCAATACCTCGTAGGGAGGGATGAGCAGTTCTTC
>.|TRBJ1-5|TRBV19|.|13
CASSIRGLRPQHF
TGTGCCAGTAGTATAAGAGGTCTCCGGCCCCAGCATTTT
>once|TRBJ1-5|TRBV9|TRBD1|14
CASSADDRGQPQHF
TGTGCCAGCAGCGCGGATGACAGGGGACAGCCCCAGCATTTT
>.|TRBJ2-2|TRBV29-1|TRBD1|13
CSVEGTGDGELFF
TGCAGCGTTGAGGGGACAGGGGACGGGGAGCTGTTTTTT
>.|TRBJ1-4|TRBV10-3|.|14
CAIAAAEGDEKLFF
TGTGCCATCGCAGCCGCGGAAGGCGATGAAAAACTGTTTTTT
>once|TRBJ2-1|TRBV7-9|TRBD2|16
CASSLVSSGSLNEQFF
TGTGCCAGCAGCTTAGTTTCTAGCGGGTCTTTAAATGAGCAGTTCTTC
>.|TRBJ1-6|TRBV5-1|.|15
CASSLDGSYNSPLHF
TGCGCCAGCAGCTTGGACGGTTCCTATAATTCACCCCTCCACTTT
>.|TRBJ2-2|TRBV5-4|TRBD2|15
CASSPTSGNTGELFF
TGTGCCAGCAGCCCTACTAGCGGTAACACCGGGGAGCTGTTTTTT
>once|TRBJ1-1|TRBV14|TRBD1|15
CASSRQPGTGSEAFF
TGTGCCAGCAGCCGACAACCCGGGACAGGGAGCGAAGCTTTCTTT
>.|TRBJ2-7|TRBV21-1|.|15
CASSKARQGVIEQYF
TGTGCCAGCAGCAAAGCAAGGCAGGGGGTGATCGAGCAGTACTTC
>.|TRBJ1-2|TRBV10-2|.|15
CASSIDGFLNYGYTF
TGCGCCAGCAGTATCGACGGGTTCCTCAACTATGGCTACACCTTC
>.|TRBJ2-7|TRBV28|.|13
CASSFLGASEQYF
TGTGCCAGCAGTTTCTTGGGGGCGAGCGAGCAGTACTTC
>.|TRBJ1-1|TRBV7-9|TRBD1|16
CASSLRPTGGDTEAFF
TGTGCCAGCAGCCTTAGACCGACAGGGGGGGACACTGAAGCTTTCTTT
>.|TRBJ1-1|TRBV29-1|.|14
CSVLTGPDVGEAFF
TGCAGCGTTCTGACGGGTCCGGACGTTGGTGAAGCTTTCTTT
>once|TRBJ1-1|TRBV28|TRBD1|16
CASSSIRQGRNTEAFF
TGTGCCAGCAGTTCTATCAGACAGGGGAGGAACACTGAAGCTTTCTTT
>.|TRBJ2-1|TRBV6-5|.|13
CASSYSSHNEQFF
TGTGCCAGCAGTTACTCGAGTCACAATGAGCAGTTCTTC
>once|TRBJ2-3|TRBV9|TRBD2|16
CASSVVPAGVTDTQYF
TGTGCCAGCAGCGTAGTTCCAGCGGGGGTCACAGATACGCAGTATTTT
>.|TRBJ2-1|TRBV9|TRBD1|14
CASSPGQGYNEQFF
TGTGCCAGCAGCCCCGGACAGGGTTACAATGAGCAGTTCTTC
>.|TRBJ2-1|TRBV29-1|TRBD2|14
CSVVGLAAYNEQFF
TGCAGCGTTGTGGGGCTAGCGGCCTACAATGAGCAGTTCTTC
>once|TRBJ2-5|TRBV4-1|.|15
CASSSQGRSSETQYF
TGCGCCAGCAGCTCCCAGGGGAGAAGTAGTGAGACCCAGTACTTC
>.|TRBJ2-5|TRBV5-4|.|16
CASSLAGEGVEETQYF
TGTGCCAGCAGCTTGGCCGGGGAAGGGGTTGAGGAGACCCAGTACTTC
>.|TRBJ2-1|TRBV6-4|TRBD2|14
CASSARASGNEQFF
TGTGCCAGCAGTGCTCGGGCTAGCGGCAATGAGCAGTTCTTC
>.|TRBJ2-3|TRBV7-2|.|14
CASSFRGDFDTQYF
TGTGCCAGCAGCTTCAGAGGTGACTTCGATACGCAGTATTTT
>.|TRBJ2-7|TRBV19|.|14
CASSRQVRSYEQYF
TGTGCCAGTAGTCGACAGGTTCGCTCCTACGAGCAGTACTTC
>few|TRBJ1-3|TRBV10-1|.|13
CASSELIGNTIYF
TGCGCCAGCAGTGAGTTAATCGGAAACACCATATATTTT
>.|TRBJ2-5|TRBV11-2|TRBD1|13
CASSSGTEETQYF
TGTGCCAGCAGCTCCGGGACAGAAGAGACCCAGTACTTC
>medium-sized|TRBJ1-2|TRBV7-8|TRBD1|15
CASSPAGGRNYGYTF
TGTGCCAGCAGCCCGGCAGGGGGGCGGAACTATGGCTACACCTTC
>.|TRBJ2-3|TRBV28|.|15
CASSLGGSSTDTQYF
TGTGCCAGCAGTTTGGGGGGATCTAGCACAGATACGCAGTATTTT
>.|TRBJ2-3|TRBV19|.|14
CASSRQGEADTQYF
TGTGCCAGTAGCCGGCAGGGGGAGGCAGATACGCAGTATTTT
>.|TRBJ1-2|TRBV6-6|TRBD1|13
CASSPGQTGGYTF
TGTGCCAGCAGTCCGGGACAGACCGGGGGCTACACCTTC
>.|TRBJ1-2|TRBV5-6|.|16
CASSLGATPAPYGYTF
TGTGCCAGCAGCTTGGGGGCCACCCCAGCCCCTTATGGCTACACCTTC
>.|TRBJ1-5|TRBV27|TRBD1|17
CASSEDTGTGNNQPQHF
TGTGCCAGCAGCGAAGACACCGGGACAGGAAATAATCAGCCCCAGCATTTT
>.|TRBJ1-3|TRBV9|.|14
CASSEADSGNTIYF
TGTGCCAGCAGCGAGGCAGACTCTGGAAACACCATATATTTT
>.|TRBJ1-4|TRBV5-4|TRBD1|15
CASSPYRGHNEKLFF
TGTGCCAGCAGCCCCTACAGGGGCCATAATGAAAAACTGTTTTTT
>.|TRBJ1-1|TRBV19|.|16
CASSTRTRSVNTEAFF
TGTGCCAGTAGTACGAGGACCCGGTCGGTGAACACTGAAGCTTTCTTT
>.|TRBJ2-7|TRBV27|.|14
CASSLGGLFYEQYF
TGTGCCAGCAGTTTAGGGGGTCTCTTCTACGAGCAGTACTTC
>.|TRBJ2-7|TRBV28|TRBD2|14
CASSPRGGGYEQYF
TGTGCCAGCAGTCCCCGGGGGGGAGGCTACGAGCAGTACTTC
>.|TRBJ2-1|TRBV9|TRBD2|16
CASSALGTSGNNEQFF
TGTGCCAGCAGCGCCCTCGGGACTAGCGGAAACAATGAGCAGTTCTTC
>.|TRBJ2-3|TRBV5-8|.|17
CASSSLISGASTDTQYF
TGTGCCAGCAGCTCGCTAATTTCAGGGGCTAGCACAGATACGCAGTATTTT